Each of the 22 T cell receptor beta chains below was sequenced from the same sample in a study of Ad26.COV2.S vaccination and SARS-CoV-2 variants. Libraries were prepared by immunoSEQ multiplex PCR; TCRdb keeps only in-frame clonotypes and omits some of them. The data show 500,000 or so clones, with roughly nine tenths seen just once and over 10% held by the top ten. Treatment denoted: around 19 received Ad26.COV2.S at low or high dose, single or two shots; about 5 received placebo; per-sample allocation not given. It was on day 63 after the first vaccine or placebo injection that samples were taken. The sample consisted of peripheral blood, taken in a trial of Ad26.COV2.S vaccine versus placebo. These receptors all come from a person between 18 and 59 years old who received the Ad26.COV2.S COVID-19 vaccine or a placebo.

V is TRBV5-1 and J is TRBJ2-2; 11 nucleotides match TRBD2. The CDR3 is 16 amino acids. The germline V gene has CDR1 SGHRS and CDR2 YFSETQ. With 2 bases clipped from V and 7 bases from J, the junction kept 7 bases outside the gene matches. The CDR3 nucleotides read TGCGCCAGCAGCTTACTAGCGGGAGTGGTCGGCGGGGAGCTGTTTTTT. The encoded protein is CASSLLAGVVGGELFF.

The chain links TRBV19 to TRBJ2-6, with unresolved D. From germline, CDR1 is LNHDA and CDR2 SQIVND (reference sequence). Trimming shortened V by 8 bases and J by 0 bases, and 5 bases separated the two germline ends. The CDR3 runs to 13 residues. CDR3: CASSLSGANVLTF. The CDR3 DNA reads TGTGCCAGTTCACTCTCTGGGGCCAACGTCCTGACTTTC.

The genes are TRBV19 and TRBJ2-1; 7 nucleotides line up with TRBD2. The CDR3 covers 15 residues. After removal of 9 bases from V and 4 bases from J, the junction contained 12 bases not matched to a gene. CDR1 and CDR2 from the germline V gene are LNHDA and SQIVND (reference sequence). Written as DNA, the CDR3 is TGTGCCAGCAGAGGAAGTTTGCGGGAGTACAATGAGCAGTTCTTC. Translation: CASRGSLREYNEQFF. Full variable domain (outside the CDR3, taken from reference TRBV19 and TRBJ2-1): DGGITQSPKYLFRKEGQNVTLSCEQNLNHDAMYWYRQDPGQGLRLIYYSQIVNDFQKGDIAEGYSVSREKKESFPLTVTSAQKNPTAFYLCASRGSLREYNEQFFGPGTRLTVL.

The chain couples TRBV19 to TRBJ1-3, with D uncertain. Trimming took 11 bases from V and 3 from J, leaving 11 bases between them. The CDR3 is 12 residues long. Per the germline V gene, CDR1 is LNHDA and CDR2 is SQIVND (reference sequence). The CDR3 sequence: CAVGLLGNTIYF. The CDR3 nucleotides read TGTGCCGTCGGACTGCTTGGAAACACCATATATTTT.

The gene calls are TRBV27 and TRBJ2-1; 8 bases match TRBD2. The CDR3 sequence is 15 residues long. Looked up from germline, CDR1 is MNHEY and CDR2 is SMNVEV (reference sequence). V dropped 1 base and J dropped 10; count of bases not matched to a gene: 9. The CDR3 here is CASSLYSGSPPEQFF. The CDR3 DNA follows: TGTGCCAGCAGTTTATACAGCGGGAGCCCCCCCGAGCAGTTCTTC.

This chain connects TRBV6-5 to TRBJ2-2; D perhaps matches TRBD2 (6 bases). Germline lookup yields CDR1 MNHEY and CDR2 SVGAGI. V lost 0 bases, J lost 6 bases, and 14 bases lay in between. The CDR3 extends over 16 amino acids. This chain's CDR3 is CASSYSTGEWAGELFF. The DNA for the CDR3 is TGTGCCAGCAGTTACTCGACGGGGGAGTGGGCCGGGGAGCTGTTTTTT.

V gene TRBV5-1 combines with J gene TRBJ2-1, with TRBD2 identical over 8 bases. The CDR3 is 15 amino acids. The trim removed 2 bases at V and 2 bases at J, leaving 3 bases unmatched. Looked up from germline, CDR1 is SGHRS and CDR2 is YFSETQ. CDR3 in amino acids: CASSFLAGPYNEQFF. The CDR3, as DNA: TGCGCCAGCAGCTTCTTAGCGGGACCCTACAATGAGCAGTTCTTC.

This clone was recorded only once. The CDR3 protein is CASSSEETSGRYEQYF. DNA of the CDR3: TGTGCCAGCAGCTCGGAGGAGACTAGCGGACGTTACGAGCAGTACTTC. This chain connects TRBV7-8 to TRBJ2-7; TRBD2 matches 9 bases. The CDR3 runs to 16 residues. The V and J ends lost 4 bases and 4 bases, in that order; junction bases with no gene match: 11. CDR1 is SGHVS, CDR2 FQNEAQ, per germline.

The chain combines TRBV4-3 with TRBJ2-2; D perhaps matches TRBD2 (7 bases). The CDR3 length is 15 residues. Germline CDR1 is LGHNA and CDR2 is YSLEER. Trimming shortened V by 5 bases and J by 0 bases, and 10 bases separated the two germline ends. The CDR3 DNA reads as TGCGCCAGCAGCGGAGGGGGGGCGAACACCGGGGAGCTGTTTTTT. Encoded protein: CASSGGGANTGELFF.

This clone was observed a single time. The chain recombines TRBV5-5 with TRBJ2-4; 7 bases map to TRBD2. The CDR3 length is 14 residues. Germline V CDR1 and CDR2: SGHKS, YYEKEE (reference sequence). Trimming took 2 bases from V and 5 from J; bases not matched to a gene: 4. The CDR3 DNA sequence: TGTGCCAGCAGCTTCGTTGGGGGGGAAAACATTCAGTACTTC. It yields the protein CASSFVGGENIQYF.

The V call is TRBV18, the J call TRBJ1-1; a possible D gene is TRBD1 (6 bases). Looked up from germline, CDR1 is KGHSH and CDR2 is LQKENI. CDR3 size: 17 residues. V was clipped by 2 bases and J by 0 bases, with 16 bases between them. The CDR3 loop is CASSPATLQGLNTEAFF. Here the CDR3 DNA reads TGTGCCAGCTCACCAGCGACCTTACAGGGTCTGAACACTGAAGCTTTCTTT.

The V and J genes are TRBV9 and TRBJ2-7; no clear D gene. Trimming removed 0 bases from V and 0 bases from J, with 10 bases in between. The germline V gene has CDR1 SGDLS and CDR2 YYNGEE. The CDR3 sequence is 15 residues long. The CDR3 loop is CASSVGPSGSYEQYF. The CDR3 DNA is TGTGCCAGCAGCGTAGGCCCGTCGGGCTCCTACGAGCAGTACTTC.

As regards this clone: The same CDR3 is also encoded by other DNA sequences in this sample. The chain recombines TRBV30 with TRBJ2-1; D gene ambiguous. From germline, CDR1 is GTSNPN and CDR2 SVGIG (reference sequence). The CDR3 runs 12 residues. V shed 0 bases and J shed 3 bases, with 3 bases lying between them. The chain's CDR3 is CAWSVDYNEQFF. The CDR3 DNA follows: TGTGCCTGGAGTGTTGACTACAATGAGCAGTTCTTC.

The V gene is TRBV5-1, the J gene TRBJ2-7; possibly TRBD1 or TRBD2 for D (5 bases each). The V gene lost 7 bases and the J gene lost 1 base, with 18 bases spanning the gap. The germline V gene encodes CDR1 SGHRS and CDR2 YFSETQ. This CDR3 region has 15 residues. The CDR3 is CASGKSGKGSYEQYF. In nucleotides, the CDR3 is TGCGCCAGCGGCAAGAGCGGAAAGGGGTCCTACGAGCAGTACTTC.

This chain's CDR3 is CASSSPRGFDGYTF. The CDR3 DNA is TGTGCCAGCAGCTCGCCACGGGGGTTTGATGGCTACACCTTC. The genes are TRBV5-4 and TRBJ1-2, with D maybe TRBD1 (5 bases). The CDR3 has 14 residues. CDR1 and CDR2 (germline): SGHNT, YYREEE (reference sequence). Between the trimmed V and J ends, which lost 3 bases and 6 bases, there was a span of 15 bases.

The chain links TRBV30 to TRBJ1-3, with D possibly matching TRBD1 (6 bases). The V gene's germline CDR1 is GTSNPN and CDR2 SVGIG (reference sequence). The CDR3 covers 17 residues. V lost 3 bases and J 6 bases, leaving 24 bases between the germline ends. The CDR3 coding sequence is TGTGCCTGGAGCCCACCCCCGGGGGCTCCCTCCTTAAACACCATATATTTT. This encodes CAWSPPPGAPSLNTIYF. The whole variable domain, remainder taken from reference TRBV30 and TRBJ1-3, is SQTIHQWPATLVQPVGSPLSLECTVEGTSNPNLYWYRQAAGRGLQLLFYSVGIGQISSEVPQNLSASRPQDRQFILSSKKLLLSDSGFYLCAWSPPPGAPSLNTIYFGEGSWLTVV.

The chain combines TRBV2 with TRBJ1-5, with D uncertain. The CDR3 has 13 residues. Germline CDR1 SNHLY, CDR2 FYNNEI. The V end was cut by 8 bases, the J end by 0 bases, with 8 bases between. The CDR3 protein is CASVRNSNQPQHF. The DNA of the CDR3 is TGTGCCAGCGTCAGAAATAGCAATCAGCCCCAGCATTTT. Combining the CDR3 with reference TRBV2 and TRBJ1-5 gives the whole variable domain EPEVTQTPSHQVTQMGQEVILRCVPISNHLYFYWYRQILGQKVEFLVSFYNNEISEKSEIFDDQFSVERPDGSNFTLKIRSTKLEDSAMYFCASVRNSNQPQHFGDGTRLSIL.

CDR3 protein: CSAKLPDTQYF. The CDR3, as DNA: TGCAGTGCCAAACTACCAGATACGCAGTATTTT. This chain uses TRBV20-1 with TRBJ2-3; D uncertain. There are 11 residues in the CDR3. V lost 6 bases to trimming and J lost 4 bases, with 8 bases between them. Germline V gives CDR1 DFQATT, CDR2 SNEGSKA (reference sequence).

This rearrangement joins TRBV10-3 to TRBJ1-2; no definite D call. With 3 bases removed from V and 6 bases from J, the gap between germline ends came to 17 bases. The CDR3 is 15 residues long. CDR1 and CDR2 (germline): ENHRY, SYGVKD. The CDR3 spells CAISDPVLESDGYTF. In DNA form, the CDR3 reads TGTGCCATCAGTGACCCGGTCTTGGAATCGGATGGCTACACCTTC.

The chain carries TRBV14 and TRBJ2-7; maybe TRBD1 (5 bases). V lost 1 base, J lost 2 bases, and 12 bases lay in between. In germline, CDR1 is SGHDN, CDR2 FVKESK. The CDR3 is 15 residues long. The CDR3 DNA is TGTGCCAGCAGCCAAGTGGAAAGGGGAACCTACGAGCAGTACTTC. Its translation: CASSQVERGTYEQYF.

This clone occurred a few times. The chain has TRBV9 and TRBJ1-3; TRBD1 might be the D (5 bases). The CDR3 totals 16 residues. Trimming stripped 3 bases from V and 0 bases from J, with 13 bases between. The V gene's germline CDR1 is SGDLS and CDR2 YYNGEE. The CDR3 DNA reads TGTGCCAGCAGCGCCCCCGGGGCGAGCTCTGGAAACACCATATATTTT. Its translation: CASSAPGASSGNTIYF. The full variable domain, completed using reference TRBV9 and TRBJ1-3, is DSGVTQTPKHLITATGQRVTLRCSPRSGDLSVYWYQQSLDQGLQFLIQYYNGEERAKGNILERFSAQQFPDLHSELNLSSLELGDSALYFCASSAPGASSGNTIYFGEGSWLTVV.

The gene calls are TRBV9 and TRBJ2-1; no clear D. The V gene's germline CDR1 is SGDLS and CDR2 YYNGEE. V lost 0 bases to trimming and J lost 8 bases, with 12 bases between them. There are 14 residues in the CDR3. CDR3 DNA: TGTGCCAGCAGCGTAGGGCTCAAGGGCCATGAGCAGTTCTTC. It specifies CASSVGLKGHEQFF.